This T cell receptor beta chain was retrieved from a study of persistence of HIV-infected CD4 T cells. Study background: Two participants gave one leukapheresis sample; others gave up to about 180 mL blood repeatedly. Findings and caveats of the study: Antigen-responding cells were enriched for degenerate expanded CDR3beta sequences.

Details on this clone: No antigen is known for it.

Nonspecific anti-CD3/anti-CD28 bead stimulation represents the broad CD4+ T cell repertoire. Sorting of responding CD4+ T cells relied on upregulated CD40 ligand together with CD69. CD4+ T cell counts exceeded 400 cells/uL; CMV serology was positive. Sequencing used immunoSEQ version 4 in survey mode. Assay used: immunoSEQ multiplex PCR; TCRdb lists only in-frame clones, some missing. The sample has tens of thousands of clones; 88% are singletons. This material consisted of CD4+ T cells sorted from PBMCs after roughly 18-hour stimulation, taken from a patient who received antiretroviral therapy. The clonotype was recovered from an adult woman with HIV who was CMV-seropositive.

The DNA for the CDR3 is TGTGCCAGCAGCCCCCATCTACCGGGACAGGCATCATACGGGGAGCTGTTTTTT. As protein: CASSPHLPGQASYGELFF. The V call is TRBV7-3, the J call TRBJ2-2, with TRBD1 matching over 8 bases. This CDR3 has 18 amino acids. Germline lookup yields CDR1 SGHTA and CDR2 FQGTGA. V gave up 5 bases and J gave up 7 bases; unmatched junction bases: 18.